The sequence of this T cell receptor beta chain was determined in a study of CD8 T cells in ankylosing spondylitis. This clonotype was counted between two and nine times. One entry per CDR3 protein results from TCRdb running MiXCR on the 5' RACE reads. In the table there are 29,000 or so distinct CDR3 sequences, nearly 5.5% of which are singletons. Germline loops: CDR1 SGDLS, CDR2 YYNGEE. This CDR3 is built from 17 residues. The V and J ends lost 3 bases and 2 bases, in that order; junction bases with no gene match: 11. The genes are TRBV9 and TRBJ2-1; 7 bases line up with TRBD2. This receptor was taken from a female donor with ankylosing spondylitis or in good health (not recorded which). The sample was blood, either unsorted or a sorted T cell fraction (not recorded which). The DNA of the CDR3 is TGTGCCAGCAGCGCTTCCCCTAGCGGAGATGCCTACAATGAGCAGTTCTTC. Its translation is CASSASPSGDAYNEQFF.